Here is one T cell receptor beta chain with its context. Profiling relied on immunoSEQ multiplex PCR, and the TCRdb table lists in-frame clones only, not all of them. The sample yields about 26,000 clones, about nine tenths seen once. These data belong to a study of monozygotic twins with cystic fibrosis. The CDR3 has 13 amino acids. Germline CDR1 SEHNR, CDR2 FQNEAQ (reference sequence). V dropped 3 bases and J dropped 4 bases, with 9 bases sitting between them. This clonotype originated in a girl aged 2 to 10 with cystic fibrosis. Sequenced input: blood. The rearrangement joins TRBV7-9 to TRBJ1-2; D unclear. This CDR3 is CASSLGQIYGYTF. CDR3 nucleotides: TGTGCCAGCAGCTTGGGTCAGATCTATGGCTACACCTTC.